The text below deals with one T cell receptor (beta chain). The target of this receptor is not known. No base quality information exists; no much larger clone differs at one position. The sample belongs to a study of cytomegalovirus exposure and HLA in healthy donors (TCRdb year 2017). Regarding the study in general: According to a later analysis, the 110 or so validation repertoires were produced on the same platform as the approximately 620 repertoires of the first cohort. The study was designed to test whether signatures of past pathogen exposure could be identified by cataloging public T cell receptors. In addition to the first cohort of 666 subjects, a separate validation cohort of 120 different subjects was used. To predict cytomegalovirus infection status, the study brought together high-throughput TCR immunosequencing, statistical association of individual TCRs with disease status, and machine learning. The study at large found these results: In vitro tests confirmed that a few of the cytomegalovirus-associated TCR beta chains recognize cytomegalovirus antigens. It was suggested by the authors that the approach could potentially be generalized to other disease states and immunological phenotypes. A later analysis had no HLA typing for the validation cohort, so co-occurrence there was scored across all 110 or so repertoires. Across donors, most TCR sequences were observed very rarely, whereas some public TCRs were present in many individuals. A later analysis found that TCRs clustered in the first cohort also tended to co-occur in the approximately 120 validation repertoires, with 94% of cluster scores above 0. The study listed approximately 150 TCR beta chains as associated with cytomegalovirus. Cytomegalovirus status was reported to be diagnosed by the classifier with high specificity and sensitivity in both the original and validation cohorts.

Library prep was done by the immunoSEQ multiplex PCR assay. For the original study's pipeline: A statistical classification framework was developed to diagnose cytomegalovirus status using the catalog of TCR beta chain sequences. TCRdb stores this immuneACCESS table with in-frame sequences only. Part of the clones is absent; in the studies checked, under half of the shortfall reflects unresolved V genes, and no reason is known for the rest. The V and J calls and the clone size are those of that table, but D and trimming were determined from the DNA. For this sample the table gives under 85,000 clones, of which almost 95% were detected only once. Jointly, the top ten make up under 5.5% of the sample. The donors belonged to the validation cohort of roughly 120 subjects, which was separate from the approximately 660-subject first cohort. The germline V gene (reference sequence) provides CDR1 GTSNPN and CDR2 SVGIG. The CDR3, cysteine through phenylalanine, is 16 amino acids long. Here the CDR3 DNA is all that survives: 48 bases in frame from base 1. Compared with germline, V lacks 5 bases and J lacks 1 base; bases without a gene match: 9.

Sequenced sample: PBMCs. The TCR sequence derives from a man aged 18 to 35 in good health and CMV-seropositive. The sequence is built from TRBV30 and TRBJ1-5; 9 of the junction bases match TRBD1. The nucleotide sequence is given as TGTGCCTGGGGGAGTCGGGGACAGGGAAGCAATCAGCCCCAGCATTTT. Translated, this gives CAWGSRGQGSNQPQHF.